Below, one T cell receptor (beta chain) is given with its context. The method was immunoSEQ multiplex PCR; TCRdb's version includes in-frame clones alone and lacks a portion of them. This sample carries some 300,000 clones, about 80% of them seen once, and the ten largest clones take 6.5% to 8%. The CDR3 consists of 14 residues. Looked up from germline, CDR1 is MNHNS and CDR2 is SASEGT. V shed 7 bases, J shed 6 bases, and the junction held 9 bases outside the gene matches. The data originate from a study of cytotoxic CD8 clonotypes in ibrutinib-treated CLL. This clonotype was obtained from a human donor with chronic lymphocytic leukemia. The genes are TRBV6-1 and TRBJ1-1; 9 bases line up with TRBD1. Material: PBMCs, obtained before ibrutinib treatment. CDR3 DNA: TGTGCCAGCAACCGGGACAGGGTTTTTTCTGAAGCTTTCTTT. It is translated as CASNRDRVFSEAFF.